The clone carrying this T cell receptor beta chain showed up just a few times. Its antigen is still unknown. TCR beta CDR3 region amplification was performed from RNA transcripts. The HTBI set primed first-round TCR CDR3 RT-PCR. TCRdb called the multiplex PCR reads again in MiXCR, with one record for every CDR3 protein. The sample records about half a million distinct CDR3 sequences, less than 25% being singletons. The CDR3 has 16 amino acids. The germline V gene has CDR1 KGHSH and CDR2 LQKENI. Trimming removed 6 bases from V and 6 bases from J; junction bases left unmatched: 15. The data belong to a study of T cells in Graves' hyperthyroidism and ophthalmopathy. Study-wide points: Ophthalmopathy was distinguished from stable hyperthyroidism by 13 V-J signatures.

The diagnoses drew upon clinical symptoms, serum thyroxine and TRAb, thyroid ultrasound and orbital computed tomography. The J gene is TRBJ1-1, the V gene TRBV18; TRBD1 aligns across 8 bases. The TCR was taken from a man in his late teens or twenties with Graves' hyperthyroidism. The sequenced sample was blood. The CDR3, as DNA: TGTGCCAGCTCGCTCGGACAGGGTGGATTGGTCGCTGAAGCTTTCTTT. It yields the protein CASSLGQGGLVAEAFF.